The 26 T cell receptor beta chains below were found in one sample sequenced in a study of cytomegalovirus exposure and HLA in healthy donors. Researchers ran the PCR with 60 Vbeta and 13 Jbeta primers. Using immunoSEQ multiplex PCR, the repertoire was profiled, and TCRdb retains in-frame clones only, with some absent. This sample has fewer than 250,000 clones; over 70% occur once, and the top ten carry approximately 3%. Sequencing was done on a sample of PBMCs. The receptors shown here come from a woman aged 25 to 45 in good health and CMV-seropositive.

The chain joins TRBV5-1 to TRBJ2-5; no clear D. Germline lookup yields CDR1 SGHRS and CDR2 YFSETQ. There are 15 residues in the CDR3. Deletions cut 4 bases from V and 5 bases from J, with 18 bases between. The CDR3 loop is CASSTEAPRRETQYF. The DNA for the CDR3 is TGCGCCAGCAGCACAGAAGCTCCGCGTCGGGAGACCCAGTACTTC.

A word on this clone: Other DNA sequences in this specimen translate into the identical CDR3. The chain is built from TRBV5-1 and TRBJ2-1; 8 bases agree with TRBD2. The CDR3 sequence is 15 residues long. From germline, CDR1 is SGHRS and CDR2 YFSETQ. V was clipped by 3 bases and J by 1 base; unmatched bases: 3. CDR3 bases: TGCGCCAGCAGCTCCACTAGCGGTTCCTACAATGAGCAGTTCTTC. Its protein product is CASSSTSGSYNEQFF.

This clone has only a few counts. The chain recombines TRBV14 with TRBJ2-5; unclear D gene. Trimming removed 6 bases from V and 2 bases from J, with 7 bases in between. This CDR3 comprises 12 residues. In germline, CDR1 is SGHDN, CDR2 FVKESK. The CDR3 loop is CASSFLQETQYF. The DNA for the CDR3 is TGTGCCAGCAGTTTCCTACAAGAGACCCAGTACTTC.

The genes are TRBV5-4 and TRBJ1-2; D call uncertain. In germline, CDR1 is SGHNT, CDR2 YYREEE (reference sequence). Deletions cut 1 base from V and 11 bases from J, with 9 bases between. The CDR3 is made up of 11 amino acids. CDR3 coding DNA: TGTGCCAGCAGCTTGAGAGGGATTTACACCTTC. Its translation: CASSLRGIYTF.

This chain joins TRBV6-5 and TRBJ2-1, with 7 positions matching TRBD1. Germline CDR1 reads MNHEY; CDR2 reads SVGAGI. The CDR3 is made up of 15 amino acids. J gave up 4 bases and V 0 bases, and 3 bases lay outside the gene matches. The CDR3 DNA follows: TGTGCCAGCAGTTACTCGACAGGGTGGTACAATGAGCAGTTCTTC. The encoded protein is CASSYSTGWYNEQFF.

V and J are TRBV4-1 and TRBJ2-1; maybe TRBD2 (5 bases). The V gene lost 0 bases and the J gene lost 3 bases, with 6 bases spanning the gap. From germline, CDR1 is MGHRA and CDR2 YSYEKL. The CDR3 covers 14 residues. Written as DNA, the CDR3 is TGCGCCAGCAGCCAAGAGGACTTCTACAATGAGCAGTTCTTC. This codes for CASSQEDFYNEQFF.

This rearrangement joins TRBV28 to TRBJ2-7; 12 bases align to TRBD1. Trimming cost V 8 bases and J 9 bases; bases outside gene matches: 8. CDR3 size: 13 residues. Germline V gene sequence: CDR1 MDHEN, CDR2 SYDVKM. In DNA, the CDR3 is TGTGCCAGCTCCACGGGACAGGGGGCTGCGCAGTACTTC. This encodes CASSTGQGAAQYF.

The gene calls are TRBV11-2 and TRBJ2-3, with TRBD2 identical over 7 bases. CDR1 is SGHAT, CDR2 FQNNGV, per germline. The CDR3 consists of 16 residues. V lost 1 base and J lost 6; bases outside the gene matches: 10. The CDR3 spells CASSLGGLAGGDTQYF. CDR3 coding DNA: TGTGCCAGCAGCTTAGGAGGTTTAGCGGGCGGGGATACGCAGTATTTT.

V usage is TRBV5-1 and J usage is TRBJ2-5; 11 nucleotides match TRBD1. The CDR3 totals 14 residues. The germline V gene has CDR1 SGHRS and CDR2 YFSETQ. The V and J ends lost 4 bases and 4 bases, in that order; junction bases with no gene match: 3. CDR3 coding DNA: TGCGCCAGCAGCCAGGGGACAGGGGGAGAGACCCAGTACTTC. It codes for CASSQGTGGETQYF.

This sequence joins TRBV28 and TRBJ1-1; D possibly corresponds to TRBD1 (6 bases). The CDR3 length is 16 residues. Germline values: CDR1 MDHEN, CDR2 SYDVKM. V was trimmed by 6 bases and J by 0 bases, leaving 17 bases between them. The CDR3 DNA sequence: TGTGCCAGCAGCCCTTACTATACAGGGCTGAACACTGAAGCTTTCTTT. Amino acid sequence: CASSPYYTGLNTEAFF.

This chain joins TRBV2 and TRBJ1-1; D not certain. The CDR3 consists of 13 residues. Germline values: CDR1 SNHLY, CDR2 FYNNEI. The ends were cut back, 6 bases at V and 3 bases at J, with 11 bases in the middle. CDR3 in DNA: TGTGCCAGCAGGAGAACGGTTCACACTGAAGCTTTCTTT. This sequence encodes CASRRTVHTEAFF.

The CDR3 nucleotides are TGTGCCAGCAGCCCAGGGCGTGGGGGGGGCGAGCAGTACTTC. Its translation: CASSPGRGGGEQYF. The J gene is TRBJ2-7, the V gene TRBV7-8; 7 nucleotides align to TRBD2. V was clipped by 5 bases and J by 6 bases; unmatched bases: 10. The germline gives CDR1 SGHVS, CDR2 FQNEAQ. This CDR3 comprises 14 residues.

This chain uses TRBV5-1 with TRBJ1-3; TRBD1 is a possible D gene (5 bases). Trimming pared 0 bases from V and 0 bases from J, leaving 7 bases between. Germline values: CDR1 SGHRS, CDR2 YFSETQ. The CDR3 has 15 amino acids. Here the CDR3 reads CASSLDGHSGNTIYF. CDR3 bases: TGCGCCAGCAGCTTGGATGGACACTCTGGAAACACCATATATTTT.

CDR3 bases: TGCGCCAGCAGCTTGGACAGGGACGGCTACACCTTC. The encoded protein is CASSLDRDGYTF. This chain joins TRBV5-1 and TRBJ1-2, with D perhaps matching TRBD1 (6 bases). This CDR3 contains 12 residues. Trimming pared 0 bases from V and 8 bases from J, leaving 8 bases between. Germline V gene data show CDR1 as SGHRS and CDR2 as YFSETQ. Drawing the rest from reference TRBV5-1 and TRBJ1-2, the complete variable domain is KAGVTQTPRYLIKTRGQQVTLSCSPISGHRSVSWYQQTPGQGLQFLFEYFSETQRNKGNFPGRFSGRQFSNSRSEMNVSTLELGDSALYLCASSLDRDGYTFGSGTRLTVV.

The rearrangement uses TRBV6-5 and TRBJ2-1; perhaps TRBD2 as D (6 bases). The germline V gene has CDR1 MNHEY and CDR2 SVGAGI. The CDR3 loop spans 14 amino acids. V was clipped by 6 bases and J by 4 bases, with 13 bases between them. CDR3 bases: TGTGCCAGCAGCAGAGGGAGGAAATACAATGAGCAGTTCTTC. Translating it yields CASSRGRKYNEQFF.

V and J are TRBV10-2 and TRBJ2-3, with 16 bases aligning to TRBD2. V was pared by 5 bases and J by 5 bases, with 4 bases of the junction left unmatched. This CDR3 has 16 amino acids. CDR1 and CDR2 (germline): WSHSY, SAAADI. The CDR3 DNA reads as TGCGCCAGCAGTACCGGGACTAGCGGGAGGGGAGATACGCAGTATTTT. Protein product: CASSTGTSGRGDTQYF.

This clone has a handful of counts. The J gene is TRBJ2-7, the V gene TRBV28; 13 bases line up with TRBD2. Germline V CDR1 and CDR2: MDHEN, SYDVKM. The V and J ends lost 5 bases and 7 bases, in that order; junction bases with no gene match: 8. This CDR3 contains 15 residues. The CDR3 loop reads CASSTLTSGRGEQYF. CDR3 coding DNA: TGTGCCAGCAGTACCTTAACTAGCGGGAGGGGTGAGCAGTACTTC.

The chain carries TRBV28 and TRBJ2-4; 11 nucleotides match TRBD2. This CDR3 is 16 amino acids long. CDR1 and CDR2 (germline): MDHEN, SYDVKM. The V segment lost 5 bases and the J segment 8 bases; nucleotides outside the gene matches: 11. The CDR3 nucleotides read TGTGCCAGCAGTACCCCACTAGCGGGAGTTAGTCACATTCAGTACTTC. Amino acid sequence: CASSTPLAGVSHIQYF.

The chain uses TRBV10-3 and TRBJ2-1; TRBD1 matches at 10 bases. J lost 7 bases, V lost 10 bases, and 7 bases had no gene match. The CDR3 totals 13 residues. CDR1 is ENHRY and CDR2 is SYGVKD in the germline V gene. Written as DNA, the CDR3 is TGTGCCACGATGGACAGGGGGATAAATGAGCAGTTCTTC. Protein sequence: CATMDRGINEQFF.

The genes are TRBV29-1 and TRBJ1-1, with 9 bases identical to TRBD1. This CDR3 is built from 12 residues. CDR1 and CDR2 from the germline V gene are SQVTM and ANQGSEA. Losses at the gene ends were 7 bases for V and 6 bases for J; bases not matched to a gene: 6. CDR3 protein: CSGGQGSAEAFF. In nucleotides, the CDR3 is TGCAGCGGTGGACAGGGGAGCGCTGAAGCTTTCTTT. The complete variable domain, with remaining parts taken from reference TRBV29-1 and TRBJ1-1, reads SAVISQKPSRDICQRGTSLTIQCQVDSQVTMMFWYRQQPGQSLTLIATANQGSEATYESGFVIDKFPISRPNLTFSTLTVSNMSPEDSSIYLCSGGQGSAEAFFGQGTRLTVV.

CDR3 in DNA: TGTGCCAGCAGCTCGAACAGAAACGAGCAGTACTTC. It specifies CASSSNRNEQYF. The chain uses TRBV11-2 and TRBJ2-7; no clear D gene. V was pared by 4 bases and J by 5 bases, with 9 bases between. The CDR3 has 12 amino acids. CDR1 and CDR2 from the germline V gene are SGHAT and FQNNGV. The full variable domain, completed using reference TRBV11-2 and TRBJ2-7, is EAGVAQSPRYKIIEKRQSVAFWCNPISGHATLYWYQQILGQGPKLLIQFQNNGVVDDSQLPKDRFSAERLKGVDSTLKIQPAKLEDSAVYLCASSSNRNEQYFGPGTRLTVT.

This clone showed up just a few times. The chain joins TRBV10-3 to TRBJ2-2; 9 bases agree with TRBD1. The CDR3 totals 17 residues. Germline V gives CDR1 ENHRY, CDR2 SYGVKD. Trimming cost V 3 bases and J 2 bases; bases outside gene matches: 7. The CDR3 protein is CAISDDPGQGNTGELFF. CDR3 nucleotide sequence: TGTGCCATCAGTGATGATCCGGGACAGGGTAACACCGGGGAGCTGTTTTTT.

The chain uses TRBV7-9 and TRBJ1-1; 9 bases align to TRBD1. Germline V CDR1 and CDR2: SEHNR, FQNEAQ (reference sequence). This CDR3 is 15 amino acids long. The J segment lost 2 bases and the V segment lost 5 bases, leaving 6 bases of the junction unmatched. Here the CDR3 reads CASSNRDRVNTEAFF. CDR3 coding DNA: TGTGCCAGCAGCAACCGGGACAGGGTCAACACTGAAGCTTTCTTT.

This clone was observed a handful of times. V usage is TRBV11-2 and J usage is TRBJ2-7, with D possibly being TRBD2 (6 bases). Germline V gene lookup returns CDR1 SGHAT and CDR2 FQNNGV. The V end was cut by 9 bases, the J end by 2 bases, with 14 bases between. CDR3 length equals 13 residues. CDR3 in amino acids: CASTGLYTYEQYF. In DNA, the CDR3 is TGTGCCAGTACGGGACTCTATACCTACGAGCAGTACTTC.

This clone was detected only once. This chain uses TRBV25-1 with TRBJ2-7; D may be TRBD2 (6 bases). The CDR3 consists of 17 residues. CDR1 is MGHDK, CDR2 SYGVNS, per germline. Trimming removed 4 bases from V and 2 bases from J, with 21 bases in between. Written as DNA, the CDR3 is TGTGCCAGCAGTGCACTAACCGGGACTGCCCCCACCTACGAGCAGTACTTC. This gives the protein CASSALTGTAPTYEQYF.

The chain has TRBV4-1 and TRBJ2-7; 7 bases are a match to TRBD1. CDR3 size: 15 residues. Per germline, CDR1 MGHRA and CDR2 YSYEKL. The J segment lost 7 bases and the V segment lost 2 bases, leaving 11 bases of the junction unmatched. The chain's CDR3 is CASSQTGTELREQYF. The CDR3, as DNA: TGCGCCAGCAGCCAAACCGGGACAGAACTACGAGAGCAGTACTTC.